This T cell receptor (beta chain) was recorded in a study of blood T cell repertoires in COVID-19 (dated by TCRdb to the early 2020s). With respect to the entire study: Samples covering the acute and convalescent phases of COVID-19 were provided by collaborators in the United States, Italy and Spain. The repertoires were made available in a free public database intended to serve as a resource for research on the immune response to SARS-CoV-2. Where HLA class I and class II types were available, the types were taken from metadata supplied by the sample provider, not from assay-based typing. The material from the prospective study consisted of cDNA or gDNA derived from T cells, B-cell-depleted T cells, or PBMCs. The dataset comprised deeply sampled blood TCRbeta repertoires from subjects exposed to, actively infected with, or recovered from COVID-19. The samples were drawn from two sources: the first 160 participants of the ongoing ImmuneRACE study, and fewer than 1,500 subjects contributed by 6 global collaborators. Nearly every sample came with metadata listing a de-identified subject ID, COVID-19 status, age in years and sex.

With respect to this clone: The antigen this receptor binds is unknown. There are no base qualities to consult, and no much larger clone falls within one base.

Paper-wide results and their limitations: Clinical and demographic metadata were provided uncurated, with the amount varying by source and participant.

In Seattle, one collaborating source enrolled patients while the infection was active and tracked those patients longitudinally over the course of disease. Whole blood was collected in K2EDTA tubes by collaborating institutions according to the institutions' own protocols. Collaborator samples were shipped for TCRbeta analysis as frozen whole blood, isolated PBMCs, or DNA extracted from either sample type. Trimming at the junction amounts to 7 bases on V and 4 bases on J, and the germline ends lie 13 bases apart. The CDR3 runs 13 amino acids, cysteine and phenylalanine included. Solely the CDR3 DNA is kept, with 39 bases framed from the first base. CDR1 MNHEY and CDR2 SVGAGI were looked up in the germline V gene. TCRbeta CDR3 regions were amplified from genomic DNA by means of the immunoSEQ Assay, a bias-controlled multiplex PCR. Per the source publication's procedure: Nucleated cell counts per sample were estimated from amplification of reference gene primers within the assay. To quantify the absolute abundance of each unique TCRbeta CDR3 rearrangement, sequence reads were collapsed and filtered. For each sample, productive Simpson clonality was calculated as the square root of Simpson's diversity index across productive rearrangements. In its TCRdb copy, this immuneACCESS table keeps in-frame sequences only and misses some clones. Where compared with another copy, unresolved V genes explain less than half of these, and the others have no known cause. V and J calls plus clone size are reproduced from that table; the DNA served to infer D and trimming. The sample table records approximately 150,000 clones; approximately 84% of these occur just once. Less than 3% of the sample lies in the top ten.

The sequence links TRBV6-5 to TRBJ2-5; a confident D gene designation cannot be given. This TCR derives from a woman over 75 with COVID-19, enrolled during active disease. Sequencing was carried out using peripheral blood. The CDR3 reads CASTSRQAETQYF. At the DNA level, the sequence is TGTGCCAGCACCTCGCGGCAAGCAGAGACCCAGTACTTC.